One sample yielded the 16 T cell receptor beta chains listed below, sequenced in a study of blood T cell repertoires in COVID-19. TCRdb's table, derived via immunoSEQ multiplex PCR, lists solely in-frame clones and lacks some. Among tens of thousands of clones listed, 86% were seen once. The sequencing sample was made of peripheral blood. These receptors all come from a man aged 50 or older with active COVID-19.

This clone was picked up a small number of times. This chain connects TRBV2 to TRBJ1-5; TRBD1 is a possible D gene (6 bases). Trimming took 6 bases from V and 3 from J, leaving 12 bases between them. The CDR3 extends over 14 amino acids. The germline V gene has CDR1 SNHLY and CDR2 FYNNEI. The CDR3 nucleotides are TGTGCCAGCAGGGCGGGGGCCGACAATCAGCCCCAGCATTTT. It specifies CASRAGADNQPQHF.

The chain carries TRBV5-4 and TRBJ2-3, with TRBD2 identical over 10 bases. The germline V gene has CDR1 SGHNT and CDR2 YYREEE (reference sequence). Trimming removed 1 base from V and 6 bases from J; junction bases left unmatched: 5. The CDR3 contains 15 residues. This CDR3 reads CASSLKTSGRDTQYF. CDR3 DNA sequence: TGTGCCAGCAGCTTGAAGACTAGCGGGCGGGATACGCAGTATTTT.

The chain employs TRBV19 and TRBJ1-1; tentatively, D is TRBD1 (5 bases). The CDR3 loop spans 13 amino acids. Germline assignment: CDR1 LNHDA and CDR2 SQIVND (reference sequence). The ends were cut back, 10 bases at V and 3 bases at J, with 15 bases in the middle. The CDR3 sequence is CAISGKGYTEAFF. The CDR3 coding sequence is TGTGCCATCTCAGGGAAGGGGTACACTGAAGCTTTCTTT.

This clone has a count of ten or more. This same CDR3 is encoded by further DNA sequences in the sample. The V call is TRBV6-2 or TRBV6-3, the J call TRBJ1-5, with TRBD1 as a possible D gene (5 bases). The CDR3 is 14 residues long. Trimming pared 5 bases from V and 2 bases from J, leaving 10 bases between. CDR1 is MNHEY and CDR2 is SVGEGT in the germline V gene. CDR3 sequence: CASSLDSRNQPQHF. The CDR3 nucleotides are TGTGCCAGCAGTCTCGACAGCCGCAATCAGCCCCAGCATTTT.

The rearrangement joins TRBV12-3 or TRBV12-4 to TRBJ1-3; no firm D call. The CDR3 is made up of 13 amino acids. Trimming took off 3 bases at V and 7 bases at J, with 10 bases between the two ends. In DNA, the CDR3 is TGTGCCAGCAGTTTGGCCATCGGGAACACCATATATTTT. Its translation: CASSLAIGNTIYF.

CDR3 sequence (DNA): TGTGCCAGCAGCGCCCCGGGACAGGGGGCGCGTGGGGCCAACGTCCTGACTTTC. This gives the protein CASSAPGQGARGANVLTF. The chain links TRBV7-3 to TRBJ2-6, with 12 bases fitting TRBD1. This CDR3 has 18 residues. The germline CDR1 and CDR2 sequences are SGHTA and FQGTGA. V lost 5 bases, J lost 3 bases, and 8 bases stayed unmatched.

This clone was found a few times. The CDR3 spells CASRPGHPPETQYF. The CDR3 DNA is TGTGCCAGCAGGCCGGGACACCCGCCGGAGACCCAGTACTTC. V usage is TRBV2 and J usage is TRBJ2-5, with TRBD1 as a possible D gene (6 bases). This CDR3 is built from 14 residues. Germline CDR1 is SNHLY and CDR2 is FYNNEI. V was pared by 6 bases and J by 5 bases, with 16 bases between.

The chain uses TRBV18 and TRBJ2-2; D is possibly TRBD2 (6 bases). CDR1 and CDR2 (germline): KGHSH, LQKENI. The V end was cut by 4 bases, the J end by 1 base, with 13 bases between. CDR3 length: 16 residues. The CDR3 DNA reads as TGTGCCAGCTCACTAAGCACTAGCAGGAACACCGGGGAGCTGTTTTTT. Amino acids: CASSLSTSRNTGELFF.

The chain couples TRBV5-1 to TRBJ2-7; TRBD2 agrees at 7 bases. The V and J ends lost 2 bases and 1 base, in that order; junction bases with no gene match: 3. Per germline, CDR1 SGHRS and CDR2 YFSETQ. CDR3 size: 14 residues. The CDR3 bases are TGCGCCAGCAGCTTCTGGGGGGGTTCCTACGAGCAGTACTTC. This gives the protein CASSFWGGSYEQYF. The full variable domain, rest sourced from reference TRBV5-1 and TRBJ2-7, is KAGVTQTPRYLIKTRGQQVTLSCSPISGHRSVSWYQQTPGQGLQFLFEYFSETQRNKGNFPGRFSGRQFSNSRSEMNVSTLELGDSALYLCASSFWGGSYEQYFGPGTRLTVT.

The chain links TRBV2 to TRBJ1-6, with 10 bases lining up with TRBD1. The CDR3 sequence is 15 residues long. CDR1 and CDR2 from the germline V gene are SNHLY and FYNNEI. The ends lost 3 bases at V and 4 bases at J; junction bases unmatched: 0. CDR3 bases: TGTGCCAGCAGTGAGGGACAGGGGTATAATTCACCCCTCCACTTT. Translated: CASSEGQGYNSPLHF.

This chain uses TRBV5-5 with TRBJ2-1; TRBD2 matches at 8 bases. The CDR3 has 18 amino acids. CDR1 and CDR2 from the germline V gene are SGHKS and YYEKEE (reference sequence). The ends lost 4 bases at V and 1 base at J; junction bases unmatched: 13. The DNA of the CDR3 is TGTGCCAGCAGCGCCACAGGCGGGAGGCCGACTTCCTACAATGAGCAGTTCTTC. This codes for CASSATGGRPTSYNEQFF.

The chain combines TRBV19 with TRBJ1-2; 12 bases agree with TRBD1. Germline-derived CDR1 and CDR2 are LNHDA and SQIVND (reference sequence). The CDR3 consists of 14 residues. V trimming: 10 bases; J trimming: 6 bases; junction bases outside the gene matches: 9. CDR3 region: CATGEGQGANGYTF. CDR3 DNA: TGTGCCACCGGGGAGGGACAGGGGGCGAATGGCTACACCTTC.

The CDR3 bases are TGTGCCAGCAGCCTTATGAAACAGGGCTACGAGCAGTACTTC. This gives the protein CASSLMKQGYEQYF. The chain carries TRBV3-1 (or the pseudogene TRBV3-2) and TRBJ2-7; TRBD1 might be the D (6 bases). CDR1 is LGHDT and CDR2 is YNNKEL in the germline V gene (reference sequence). This CDR3 is built from 14 residues. V gave up 4 bases and J gave up 3 bases, with 13 bases separating them.

This chain connects TRBV27 to TRBJ1-5, with 10 nucleotides matching TRBD1. CDR1 and CDR2 from the germline V gene are MNHEY and SMNVEV (reference sequence). The CDR3 loop spans 15 amino acids. V trimming: 3 bases; J trimming: 4 bases; junction bases outside the gene matches: 3. The CDR3 reads CASSLGTGVNQPQHF. As DNA, the CDR3 is TGTGCCAGCAGTTTGGGGACAGGGGTAAATCAGCCCCAGCATTTT.

The V call is TRBV19, the J call TRBJ2-5; 9 nucleotides align to TRBD2. The length of the CDR3 is 18 residues. The V gene end was trimmed by 6 bases and the J gene end by 4 bases; junction bases not matched to a gene: 18. Germline V gene lookup returns CDR1 LNHDA and CDR2 SQIVND (reference sequence). The CDR3 loop is CASSPFTAGGPGRETQYF. CDR3 DNA sequence: TGTGCCAGTAGCCCCTTCACAGCGGGAGGTCCCGGAAGAGAGACCCAGTACTTC.

This clone has more than one count but fewer than ten. The chain combines TRBV2 with TRBJ2-7; the match to TRBD2 covers 9 bases. V was clipped by 4 bases and J by 5 bases; unmatched bases: 3. Germline CDR1 reads SNHLY; CDR2 reads FYNNEI. The CDR3 length is 13 residues. This CDR3 is CASSVLAGHEQYV. For the CDR3, the DNA is TGTGCCAGCAGTGTCCTAGCGGGACACGAGCAGTACGTC.